What follows are 28 T cell receptor beta chains derived from one specimen sequenced in a study of T cells after yellow fever vaccination. TCRdb fed the 5' RACE reads into MiXCR, producing one record per CDR3 protein. This table has about 49,000 distinct CDR3 sequences, 6% to 8% appearing once. The source material was CD8+ T cells sorted from PBMCs, sampled around 15 days after the first yellow fever vaccination. Receptors were obtained from a man aged 18 to 29 who received the YFV17D yellow fever vaccine.

This clonotype was picked up a small number of times. This chain connects TRBV20-1 to TRBJ2-5; 11 bases fit TRBD1. Looked up from germline, CDR1 is DFQATT and CDR2 is SNEGSKA (reference sequence). This CDR3 has 15 residues. Germline trimming cut 6 bases from V and 5 bases from J; bases unmatched to any gene: 11. The CDR3 bases are TGCAGTGCCACCCCGGACAGGGGGCGTCGGGAGACCCAGTACTTC. This gives the protein CSATPDRGRRETQYF.

This clonotype was seen repeatedly, ten times or more. The rearrangement uses TRBV29-1 and TRBJ2-5; no reliable D call. This CDR3 contains 11 residues. Looked up from germline, CDR1 is SQVTM and CDR2 is ANQGSEA. Trimming shortened V by 6 bases and J by 0 bases, and 5 bases separated the two germline ends. CDR3 sequence (DNA): TGCAGCGTCAGGTACCAAGAGACCCAGTACTTC. This encodes CSVRYQETQYF. The full variable domain, rest sourced from reference TRBV29-1 and TRBJ2-5, is SAVISQKPSRDICQRGTSLTIQCQVDSQVTMMFWYRQQPGQSLTLIATANQGSEATYESGFVIDKFPISRPNLTFSTLTVSNMSPEDSSIYLCSVRYQETQYFGPGTRLLVL.

This clonotype occurred many times. This chain links TRBV4-3 with TRBJ2-3, with TRBD2 matching 7 bases. Per germline, CDR1 LGHNA and CDR2 YSLEER. The V segment lost 2 bases and the J segment 2 bases; nucleotides outside the gene matches: 7. The CDR3 totals 16 residues. The DNA of the CDR3 is TGCGCCAGCAGCCAAATCGTAGCGGGCTTCACAGATACGCAGTATTTT. Translation: CASSQIVAGFTDTQYF.

This clonotype was seen ten or more times. V usage is TRBV7-8 and J usage is TRBJ2-2; 8 nucleotides agree with TRBD2. V lost 4 bases and J lost 4; bases outside the gene matches: 11. The V gene's germline CDR1 is SGHVS and CDR2 FQNEAQ. The CDR3 extends over 17 amino acids. CDR3 in amino acids: CASSSRTGTRTTGELFF. DNA of the CDR3: TGTGCCAGCAGCTCAAGAACCGGGACTAGAACCACCGGGGAGCTGTTTTTT.

This clonotype has ten or more counts. The chain employs TRBV19 and TRBJ2-1, with 7 bases fitting TRBD2. Germline V gives CDR1 LNHDA, CDR2 SQIVND (reference sequence). Germline trimming cut 6 bases from V and 7 bases from J; bases unmatched to any gene: 12. CDR3 length: 15 amino acids. CDR3 in amino acids: CASRRSGDGGNEQFF. The CDR3 DNA is TGTGCCAGTAGACGAAGCGGGGACGGGGGTAATGAGCAGTTCTTC. Looking up the rest from reference TRBV19 and TRBJ2-1 gives the full variable domain: DGGITQSPKYLFRKEGQNVTLSCEQNLNHDAMYWYRQDPGQGLRLIYYSQIVNDFQKGDIAEGYSVSREKKESFPLTVTSAQKNPTAFYLCASRRSGDGGNEQFFGPGTRLTVL.

In the case of this clonotype: One end of the junction is discordant with germline, which a read error may explain. The chain has TRBV12-3 or TRBV12-4 and TRBJ2-7; 9 bases map to TRBD1. The CDR3 loop spans 15 amino acids. DNA for the CDR3: TGTGCCAGCACCTTGACAGGGGGGTCCTCCCACGAGCAGTACTTC. It is translated as CASTLTGGSSHEQYF.

This clonotype showed up many times. The rearrangement uses TRBV6-5 and TRBJ2-4; D not resolved. Germline V lookup: CDR1 MNHEY, CDR2 SVGAGI. Trimming left V 0 bases short and J 3 bases short, with 6 bases between. The CDR3 has 14 residues. The CDR3 nucleotides read TGTGCCAGCAGTTACTCCTATAGCAAAAACATTCAGTACTTC. It specifies CASSYSYSKNIQYF.

This clonotype was observed at least ten times. The gene calls are TRBV7-6 and TRBJ1-1; D possibly corresponds to TRBD1 (5 bases). Between the trimmed V and J ends, which lost 0 bases and 4 bases, there was a span of 12 bases. The CDR3 loop spans 15 amino acids. Germline CDR1 and CDR2: SGHVS and FNYEAQ. CDR3 sequence (DNA): TGTGCCAGCAGCTTAGCGCCAGGGAGGGGCACTGAAGCTTTCTTT. As protein: CASSLAPGRGTEAFF.

This clonotype was recorded at least ten times. The chain carries TRBV10-3 and TRBJ1-2; D uncertain. Trimming took off 3 bases at V and 4 bases at J, with 9 bases between the two ends. Germline CDR1 ENHRY, CDR2 SYGVKD. The CDR3 covers 13 residues. In DNA, the CDR3 is TGTGCCATCAGTGATGGGAGCCTCTATGGCTACACCTTC. This gives the protein CAISDGSLYGYTF.

This clonotype was found many times. This chain uses TRBV4-2 with TRBJ2-7; D call uncertain. The CDR3 runs 14 residues. CDR1 and CDR2 (germline): LGHNA, YNFKEQ. Trimming took off 0 bases at V and 2 bases at J, with 8 bases between the two ends. The CDR3 DNA reads TGTGCCAGCAGCCAAGATAGGACCGCCTACGAGCAGTACTTC. Protein sequence: CASSQDRTAYEQYF.

Ten or more counts support this clonotype. CDR3 sequence (DNA): TGTGCCAGGGCTAACGGGCAGGGCCTCTCCTACGAGCAGTACTTC. Its protein product is CARANGQGLSYEQYF. The chain joins TRBV2 to TRBJ2-7; perhaps TRBD1 as D (5 bases). V was cut by 9 bases and J by 0 bases, with 18 bases left in between. The CDR3 contains 15 residues. The germline CDR1 and CDR2 sequences are SNHLY and FYNNEI.

This clonotype has a count of ten or more. The chain uses TRBV12-3 or TRBV12-4 and TRBJ2-7; no clear D. Trimming stripped 3 bases from V and 3 bases from J, with 6 bases between. This CDR3 spans 12 amino acids. The CDR3 loop reads CASSFWDYEQYV. The CDR3, as DNA: TGTGCCAGCAGTTTTTGGGACTACGAGCAGTACGTC.

This clonotype was counted at least ten times. The genes are TRBV7-8 and TRBJ1-1; TRBD1 agrees at 9 bases. Per germline, CDR1 SGHVS and CDR2 FQNEAQ. The CDR3 is made up of 15 amino acids. J was trimmed by 7 bases and V by 0 bases; bases with no gene match: 6. The CDR3 coding sequence is TGTGCCAGCAGCTTAGCCGCAACAGGGGGCAGTGAAGCTTTCTTT. Protein: CASSLAATGGSEAFF.

This clonotype has a count of ten or more. This chain joins TRBV5-1 and TRBJ2-7; D possibly uses TRBD1 or TRBD2 (5 bases each). The CDR3 is 16 residues long. Deletions cut 5 bases from V and 5 bases from J, with 23 bases between. From germline, CDR1 is SGHRS and CDR2 YFSETQ. The CDR3 protein is CASRRGLRDPLNEQYF. The CDR3 coding sequence is TGCGCCAGCAGGCGCGGGCTCAGGGACCCCCTGAACGAGCAGTACTTC.

This clonotype was counted many times. The gene calls are TRBV7-9 and TRBJ1-2; weak D call: TRBD1 (5 bases). The CDR3 is made up of 17 amino acids. Between the trimmed V and J ends, which lost 4 bases and 0 bases, there was a span of 18 bases. Germline CDR1 reads SEHNR; CDR2 reads FQNEAQ (reference sequence). The CDR3 nucleotides are TGTGCCAGCAGCTCCTCCGCGGGGGAGGCGGCTAACTATGGCTACACCTTC. Translation gives CASSSSAGEAANYGYTF. The full variable domain, in which reference TRBV7-9 and TRBJ1-2 provide the parts outside the CDR3, is DTGVSQNPRHKITKRGQNVTFRCDPISEHNRLYWYRQTLGQGPEFLTYFQNEAQLEKSRLLSDRFSAERPKGSFSTLEIQRTEQGDSAMYLCASSSSAGEAANYGYTFGSGTRLTVV.

This clonotype was seen at least ten times. The genes are TRBV12-3 or TRBV12-4 and TRBJ2-1; D not resolved. The CDR3 has 14 residues. V lost 2 bases and J lost 6, with 11 bases in between. The CDR3 protein is CASSLSVLGNEQFF. CDR3 nucleotide sequence: TGTGCCAGCAGTTTAAGTGTCCTTGGCAATGAGCAGTTCTTC.

This clonotype was detected a few times. The chain joins TRBV12-3 or TRBV12-4 to TRBJ2-7, with D possibly matching TRBD2 (6 bases). CDR3 size: 14 residues. Between the trimmed V and J ends, which lost 7 bases and 7 bases, there was a span of 20 bases. CDR3 residues: CASTAPGPLAEQYF. CDR3 coding DNA: TGTGCCAGCACCGCCCCGGGACCGCTAGCGGAGCAGTACTTC.

CDR3 protein: CASSQGDLLIDNEQFF. In DNA form, the CDR3 reads TGTGCCAGCAGCCAAGGAGACCTCCTTATCGACAATGAGCAGTTCTTC. The chain couples TRBV3-1 to TRBJ2-1; D gene unclear. Germline CDR1 and CDR2: LGHDT and YNNKEL (reference sequence). There are 16 residues in the CDR3. V was clipped by 1 base and J by 5 bases, with 15 bases between them.

The CDR3 sequence is CASVGGAGTEAFF. As DNA, the CDR3 is TGTGCCAGCGTGGGGGGCGCGGGGACTGAAGCTTTCTTT. The genes are TRBV9 and TRBJ1-1, with a possible D match to TRBD1 (6 bases). The V end lost 7 bases, the J end lost 5 bases, and 15 bases lay between the germline ends. Per germline, CDR1 SGDLS and CDR2 YYNGEE. This CDR3 region has 13 residues.

This clonotype was seen many times. This chain uses TRBV25-1 with TRBJ1-1; D is undetermined. Germline V gene sequence: CDR1 MGHDK, CDR2 SYGVNS. V was shortened by 0 bases and J by 1 base, with 6 bases between the two germline ends. This CDR3 region has 14 residues. DNA for the CDR3: TGTGCCAGCAGTGAATATAGACAGAACACTGAAGCTTTCTTT. This codes for CASSEYRQNTEAFF.

Note on this clonotype: This may arise from a read error, as a much more abundant clone is one base away. The chain carries TRBV11-2 and TRBJ2-5, with D possibly matching TRBD2 (7 bases). Germline loops: CDR1 SGHAT, CDR2 FQNNGV. The CDR3 has 14 amino acids. The chain's CDR3 is CASSKRDNQDTQYF. The CDR3 DNA reads as TGTGCCAGCAGCAAGCGGGACAACCAAGATACCCAGTACTTC. Based on the CDR3 plus reference TRBV11-2 and TRBJ2-5, the full variable domain is EAGVAQSPRYKIIEKRQSVAFWCNPISGHATLYWYQQILGQGPKLLIQFQNNGVVDDSQLPKDRFSAERLKGVDSTLKIQPAKLEDSAVYLCASSKRDNQDTQYFGPGTRLLVL.

The V and J genes are TRBV12-3 or TRBV12-4 and TRBJ1-6; 8 nucleotides agree with TRBD1. This CDR3 region has 17 residues. J lost 5 bases, V lost 1 base, and 7 bases had no gene match. In DNA, the CDR3 is TGTGCCAGCAGTTTAGGGGGGACAGGATGGAATAATTCACCCCTCCACTTT. This sequence encodes CASSLGGTGWNNSPLHF.

This clonotype was recorded at least ten times. The gene calls are TRBV7-6 and TRBJ2-7, with D tentatively TRBD1 or TRBD2 (5 bases each). With 2 bases removed from V and 4 bases from J, the gap between germline ends came to 12 bases. Germline loops: CDR1 SGHVS, CDR2 FNYEAQ. CDR3 length: 14 residues. CDR3 residues: CASSLWDETYEQYF. In DNA, the CDR3 is TGTGCCAGCAGCTTATGGGACGAAACTTACGAGCAGTACTTC.

To note about this clonotype: This sequence may be a read error, since a much larger clone differs from it by one base. V and J are TRBV7-9 and TRBJ2-5; 10 bases agree with TRBD1. The CDR3 loop spans 16 amino acids. Germline V lookup: CDR1 SEHNR, CDR2 FQNEAQ (reference sequence). The CDR3 loop reads CDSSDTGQGMRETQYF. The CDR3 bases are TGTGACAGCAGCGATACGGGACAGGGGATGAGAGAGACCCAGTACTTC.

To note about this clonotype: This may be a read error: a much more frequent sequence differs by one nucleotide. V usage is TRBV5-1 and J usage is TRBJ2-5; D call uncertain. Per germline, CDR1 SGHRS and CDR2 YFSETQ. The CDR3 sequence is 16 residues long. CDR3 nucleotide sequence: TGCGCCGGCAGCTTGGCCCTACCTAGGCAGAGGGAGACCCAGTACTTC. Amino acids: CAGSLALPRQRETQYF. The full variable domain, in which reference TRBV5-1 and TRBJ2-5 provide the parts outside the CDR3, is KAGVTQTPRYLIKTRGQQVTLSCSPISGHRSVSWYQQTPGQGLQFLFEYFSETQRNKGNFPGRFSGRQFSNSRSEMNVSTLELGDSALYLCAGSLALPRQRETQYFGPGTRLLVL.

This clonotype was recorded many times. This sequence joins TRBV5-1 and TRBJ2-3; 9 bases match TRBD1. The V segment lost 5 bases and the J segment 3 bases; nucleotides outside the gene matches: 13. Germline CDR1 reads SGHRS; CDR2 reads YFSETQ. This CDR3 is 17 amino acids long. CDR3 sequence (DNA): TGCGCCAGCAGTTTCCCCTCGGCGACAGGGGGGACAGATACGCAGTATTTT. Protein sequence: CASSFPSATGGTDTQYF.

In this sample, this clonotype turned up many times. The chain uses TRBV4-3 and TRBJ2-7; D unresolved. This CDR3 contains 13 residues. Deletions cut 4 bases from V and 0 bases from J, with 7 bases between. Germline V gene lookup returns CDR1 LGHNA and CDR2 YSLEER. CDR3 sequence (DNA): TGCGCCAGCAGCCCGGCGGACTCCTACGAGCAGTACTTC. It codes for CASSPADSYEQYF.

In its sample, this clonotype was seen many times. In nucleotides, the CDR3 is TGTGCCAGCAGTTTAGGGAACGGGGAGCTGTTTTTT. The encoded protein is CASSLGNGELFF. The V gene is TRBV5-5, the J gene TRBJ2-2; no definite D call. V was shortened by 5 bases and J by 7 bases, with 9 bases between the two germline ends. This CDR3 is 12 amino acids long. The germline V gene has CDR1 SGHKS and CDR2 YYEKEE (reference sequence).